Included here is one T cell receptor beta chain sequence, with context. The antigen remains undetermined. PCR used 60 Vbeta primers and 13 Jbeta primers. Some clones are missing from TCRdb's copy, which holds only in-frame ones; the method was immunoSEQ multiplex PCR. The table records 65,000 or so clones, 60% to 80% of them present only once. The ends were cut back, 0 bases at V and 2 bases at J, with 9 bases in the middle. Germline loops: CDR1 SGHNT, CDR2 YYREEE (reference sequence). This CDR3 region has 15 residues. This sample was taken from a study of cytomegalovirus exposure and HLA in healthy donors. General study findings and limits: Another analysis was done later, and it associated more than 15,000 TCR beta sequences with HLA alleles at 0.05 false discovery rate. Later analysis reportedly placed an Asian-associated ancestry cluster below the roughly 680-donor mean in N-insertions. Sequencing depth across donors, presence/absence analyses assumed, was roughly uniform.

The genes are TRBV5-4 and TRBJ1-5; D uncertain. The receptor was isolated from a middle-aged woman in good health and CMV-seropositive. The sequenced material came from PBMCs. As DNA, the CDR3 is TGTGCCAGCAGCTTGGACGGGAGAGGCAATCAGCCCCAGCATTTT. Translated, it gives CASSLDGRGNQPQHF. Using reference TRBV5-4 and TRBJ1-5 for the parts outside the CDR3, the full variable domain is ETGVTQSPTHLIKTRGQQVTLRCSSQSGHNTVSWYQQALGQGPQFIFQYYREEENGRGNFPPRFSGLQFPNYSSELNVNALELDDSALYLCASSLDGRGNQPQHFGDGTRLSIL.